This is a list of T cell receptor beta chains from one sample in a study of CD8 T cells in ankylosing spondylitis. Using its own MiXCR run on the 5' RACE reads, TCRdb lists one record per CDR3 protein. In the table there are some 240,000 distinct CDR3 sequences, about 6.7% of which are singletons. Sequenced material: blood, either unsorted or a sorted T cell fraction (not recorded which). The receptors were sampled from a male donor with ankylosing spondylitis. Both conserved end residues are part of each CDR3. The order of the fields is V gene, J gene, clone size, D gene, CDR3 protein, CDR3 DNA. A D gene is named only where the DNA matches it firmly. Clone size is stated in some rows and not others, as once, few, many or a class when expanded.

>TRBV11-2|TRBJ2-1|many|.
CASALLLEQFF
TGTGCCAGCGCCCTATTACTTGAGCAGTTCTTC
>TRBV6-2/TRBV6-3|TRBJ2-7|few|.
CASSYVGDEQYF
TGTGCCAGCAGTTACGTGGGGGACGAGCAGTACTTC
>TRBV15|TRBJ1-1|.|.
CATSRGKANTEAFF
TGTGCCACCAGCAGAGGAAAGGCGAACACTGAAGCTTTCTTT
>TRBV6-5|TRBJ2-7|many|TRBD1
CASSYGALDRGYEQYF
TGTGCCAGCAGTTATGGGGCCCTGGACAGGGGCTACGAGCAGTACTTC
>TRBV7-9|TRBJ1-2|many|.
CASSLGRRPEINYGYTF
TGTGCCAGCAGCTTAGGCAGACGGCCCGAAATTAACTATGGCTACACCTTC
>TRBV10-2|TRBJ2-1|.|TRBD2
CASAGTRGYNEQFF
TGCGCCAGCGCCGGGACTAGGGGCTACAATGAGCAGTTCTTC
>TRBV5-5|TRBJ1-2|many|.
CASSLTGRPDNYGYTF
TGTGCCAGCAGCTTGACCGGACGGCCCGATAACTATGGCTACACCTTC
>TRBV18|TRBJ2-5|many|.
CASSPRQPEETQYF
TGTGCCAGCTCACCTCGACAGCCCGAAGAGACCCAGTACTTC
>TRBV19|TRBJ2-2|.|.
CASSMWPGELFF
TGTGCCAGTAGTATGTGGCCCGGGGAGCTGTTTTTT
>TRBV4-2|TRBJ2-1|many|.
CASSPTINFAYNEQFF
TGTGCCAGCAGCCCTACAATCAATTTCGCCTACAATGAGCAGTTCTTC
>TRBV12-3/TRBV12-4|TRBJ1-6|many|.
CASSLEPRATTNF
TGTGCCAGCAGTTTAGAACCAAGGGCGACAACCAACTTT
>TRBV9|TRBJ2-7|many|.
CASSVGIGYEQYF
TGTGCCAGCAGCGTAGGAATAGGCTACGAGCAGTACTTC
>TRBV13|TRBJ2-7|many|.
CASSEGRQAYEQYF
TGTGCCAGCAGCGAGGGACGCCAGGCCTACGAGCAGTACTTC
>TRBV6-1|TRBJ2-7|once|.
CASSGYRSSYEQYF
TGTGCCAGCAGCGGGTACAGGAGCTCCTACGAGCAGTACTTC
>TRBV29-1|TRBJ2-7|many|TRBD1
CSVEDPGTGTYEQYF
TGCAGCGTTGAAGATCCAGGGACAGGGACCTACGAGCAGTACTTC
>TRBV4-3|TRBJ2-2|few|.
CASSQYGRTGELFF
TGCGCCAGCAGCCAATACGGGCGCACCGGGGAGCTGTTTTTT
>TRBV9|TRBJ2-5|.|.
CASSVGGSKGETQYF
TGTGCCAGCAGCGTAGGAGGGAGTAAGGGCGAGACCCAGTACTTC
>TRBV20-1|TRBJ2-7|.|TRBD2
CRGGLPRTSGISSYEQYF
TGCAGGGGCGGCTTACCGCGGACTAGCGGGATTAGCTCCTACGAGCAGTACTTC
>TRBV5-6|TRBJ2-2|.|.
CASSSLMGELFF
TGTGCCAGCAGCTCATTAATGGGGGAGCTGTTTTTT
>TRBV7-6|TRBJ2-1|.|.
CASSPSTAYNEQFF
TGTGCCAGCAGTCCGAGTACAGCCTACAATGAGCAGTTCTTC
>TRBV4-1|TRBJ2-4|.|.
CASSQDPHRENIQYF
TGCGCCAGCAGCCAAGATCCCCACAGGGAAAACATTCAGTACTTC
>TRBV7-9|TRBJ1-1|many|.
CASSLGQTIAEAFF
TGTGCCAGCAGCCTCGGACAGACGATCGCTGAAGCTTTCTTT
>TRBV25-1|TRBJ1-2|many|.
CASSEDSTPNYGYTF
TGTGCCAGCAGTGAGGACTCGACACCAAACTATGGCTACACCTTC
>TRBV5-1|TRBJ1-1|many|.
CASSWGGGNTEAFF
TGCGCCAGCAGCTGGGGTGGGGGGAACACTGAAGCTTTCTTT
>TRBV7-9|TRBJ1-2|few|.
CASSLGTPANYGYTF
TGTGCCAGCAGCTTAGGGACGCCAGCTAACTATGGCTACACCTTC
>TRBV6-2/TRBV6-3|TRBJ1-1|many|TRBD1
CASHDRGNTEAFF
TGTGCCAGCCACGACAGGGGGAACACTGAAGCTTTCTTT
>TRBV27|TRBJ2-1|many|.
CASSYLVAGNEQFF
TGTGCCAGCAGTTACCTAGTAGCCGGTAATGAGCAGTTCTTC
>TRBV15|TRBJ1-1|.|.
CATSRALQGEAFF
TGTGCCACCAGCAGAGCGTTACAGGGTGAAGCTTTCTTT
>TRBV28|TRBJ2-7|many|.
CASKGHLYEQYF
TGTGCCAGCAAGGGCCACCTCTACGAGCAGTACTTC
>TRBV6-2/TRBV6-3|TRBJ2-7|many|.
CASSYGLGSSYEQYF
TGTGCCAGCAGTTACGGGCTAGGGAGCTCCTACGAGCAGTACTTC
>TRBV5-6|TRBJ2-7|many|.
CASSLARVVYEQYF
TGTGCCAGCAGCTTGGCCCGGGTTGTATACGAGCAGTACTTC
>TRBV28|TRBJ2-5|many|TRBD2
CASSKLAGQETQYF
TGTGCCAGCAGTAAACTAGCGGGCCAAGAGACCCAGTACTTC
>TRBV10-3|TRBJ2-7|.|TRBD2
CAISESRLAGAYEQYF
TGTGCCATCAGTGAGTCGAGGCTAGCGGGAGCCTACGAGCAGTACTTC
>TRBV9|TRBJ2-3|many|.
CASSVGQDTQYF
TGTGCCAGCAGCGTGGGGCAAGATACGCAGTATTTT
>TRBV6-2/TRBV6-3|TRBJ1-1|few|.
CASSTERFGMNTEAFF
TGTGCCAGCAGTACGGAGAGGTTCGGGATGAACACTGAAGCTTTCTTT
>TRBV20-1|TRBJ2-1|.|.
CSARGGDRDTQENEQFF
TGCAGTGCTAGGGGAGGTGACCGGGACACCCAAGAGAATGAGCAGTTCTTC
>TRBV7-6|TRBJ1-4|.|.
CASSLGGSILFF
TGTGCCAGCAGCTTAGGAGGCAGTATACTGTTTTTT
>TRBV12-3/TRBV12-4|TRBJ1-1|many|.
CASSLAPRLVNTEAFF
TGTGCCAGCAGTTTAGCGCCAAGGCTGGTGAACACTGAAGCTTTCTTT
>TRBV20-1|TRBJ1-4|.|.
CSQRAGGKLFF
TGCAGTCAGAGGGCGGGGGGAAAACTGTTTTTT
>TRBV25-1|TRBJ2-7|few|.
CASSEAQGSYEQYF
TGTGCCAGCAGTGAAGCCCAGGGGTCCTACGAGCAGTACTTC
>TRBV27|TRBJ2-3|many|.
CASSLSIGSTDTQYF
TGTGCCAGCAGTTTGTCTATAGGTAGCACAGATACGCAGTATTTT
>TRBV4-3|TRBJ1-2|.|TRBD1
CASSRGQGAPYGYTF
TGCGCCAGCAGCCGTGGACAGGGGGCTCCCTATGGCTACACCTTC
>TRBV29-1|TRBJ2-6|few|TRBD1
CSVEDWDRGTSGANVLTF
TGCAGCGTTGAAGACTGGGACAGGGGGACCTCTGGGGCCAACGTCCTGACTTTC
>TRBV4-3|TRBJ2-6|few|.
CASSQDAGLGANVLTF
TGCGCCAGCAGCCAAGACGCGGGTCTTGGGGCCAACGTCCTGACTTTC
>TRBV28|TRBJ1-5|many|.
CASNLMSRSNQPQHF
TGTGCCAGCAATCTTATGAGTCGAAGCAATCAGCCCCAGCATTTT
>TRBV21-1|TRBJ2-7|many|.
CASSKPSGNSYEQYF
TGTGCCAGCAGCAAGCCTAGCGGGAACTCCTACGAGCAGTACTTC
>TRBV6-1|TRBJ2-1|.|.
CASSLLTGSSYNEQFF
TGTGCCAGCAGCCTCCTCACAGGGAGCTCCTACAATGAGCAGTTCTTC
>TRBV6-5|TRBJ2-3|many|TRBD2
CASSYSYSGGEGDTQYF
TGTGCCAGCAGTTACTCCTATAGCGGGGGGGAGGGAGATACGCAGTATTTT
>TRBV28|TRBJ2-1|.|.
CASSLPLANYNEQFF
TGTGCCAGCAGTTTGCCACTAGCAAATTACAATGAGCAGTTCTTC
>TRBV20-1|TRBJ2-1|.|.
CSARDLLYNEQFF
TGCAGTGCTAGAGATCTACTTTACAATGAGCAGTTCTTC
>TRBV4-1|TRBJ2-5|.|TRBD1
CASSQEGGWETQYF
TGCGCCAGCAGCCAAGAAGGGGGCTGGGAGACCCAGTACTTC
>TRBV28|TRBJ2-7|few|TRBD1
CASSLAHAGTGAYEQYF
TGTGCCAGCAGTTTGGCCCACGCCGGGACAGGGGCCTACGAGCAGTACTTC
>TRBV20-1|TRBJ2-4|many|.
CSGRPLAKNIQYF
TGCAGTGGACGACCGCTAGCCAAAAACATTCAGTACTTC
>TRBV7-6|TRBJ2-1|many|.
CASSPPAGIYNEQFF
TGTGCCAGCAGTCCCCCTGCGGGGATCTACAATGAGCAGTTCTTC
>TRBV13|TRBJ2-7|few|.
CASSSRDTYEQYF
TGTGCCAGCAGCTCCCGGGACACCTACGAGCAGTACTTC
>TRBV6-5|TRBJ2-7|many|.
CASSYSPGSHEQYF
TGTGCCAGCAGTTATTCCCCGGGGAGCCACGAGCAGTACTTC
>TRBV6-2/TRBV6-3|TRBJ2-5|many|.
CASKPGKETQYF
TGTGCCAGCAAACCGGGGAAAGAGACCCAGTACTTC